A single sample is the source of the 23 T cell receptor beta chains below, sequenced in a study of T cell changes during pregnancy in multiple sclerosis. TCRdb's table, derived via immunoSEQ multiplex PCR, lists solely in-frame clones and lacks some. There are approximately 70,000 clones in the sample; about 89% occur only once, and more than 0.8% lies in the top ten. The sample in question was peripheral blood, obtained in the first trimester of pregnancy. All receptors come from a female donor in good health, enrolled as a control in a pregnancy study.

This chain connects TRBV4-3 to TRBJ2-3, with D perhaps matching TRBD1 (7 bases). The CDR3 is 17 residues long. V lost 4 bases, J lost 1 base, and 18 bases lay in between. Germline lookup yields CDR1 LGHNA and CDR2 YSLEER. Here the CDR3 reads CASSRTGQASGTDTQYF. The CDR3 DNA reads as TGCGCCAGCAGCCGAACCGGACAGGCTAGCGGCACAGATACGCAGTATTTT.

This rearrangement joins TRBV2 to TRBJ1-1; 9 bases are a match to TRBD1. V shed 4 bases and J 4 bases; nucleotides not matched to a gene: 7. CDR1 is SNHLY, CDR2 FYNNEI, per germline. CDR3 size: 15 residues. The CDR3 DNA reads as TGTGCCAGCAGTGGCCCGGGACAGGGAACCACTGAAGCTTTCTTT. Its protein is CASSGPGQGTTEAFF.

This chain uses TRBV7-9 with TRBJ2-7, with 8 nucleotides matching TRBD2. The V gene end was trimmed by 5 bases and the J gene end by 3 bases; junction bases not matched to a gene: 6. CDR1 is SEHNR and CDR2 is FQNEAQ in the germline V gene (reference sequence). The CDR3 extends over 14 amino acids. The CDR3 loop reads CASSPTSADYEQYF. CDR3 DNA sequence: TGTGCCAGCAGCCCGACTAGCGCTGACTACGAGCAGTACTTC.

As DNA, the CDR3 is TGTGCCAGCAGCTTTCTGGGACTAGACAATGAGCAGTTCTTC. Encoded protein: CASSFLGLDNEQFF. The V call is TRBV5-5, the J call TRBJ2-1; 8 bases fit TRBD2. CDR3 size: 14 residues. CDR1 is SGHKS and CDR2 is YYEKEE in the germline V gene (reference sequence). V dropped 2 bases and J dropped 5; count of bases not matched to a gene: 3.

This clone was counted a single time. The chain is built from TRBV5-8 and TRBJ1-2; 10 bases map to TRBD1. V lost 3 bases and J lost 5; bases outside the gene matches: 10. The germline gives CDR1 SGHTS, CDR2 YDEGEE. The CDR3 covers 16 residues. CDR3 region: CASSSSGQGTFYGYTF. In nucleotides, the CDR3 is TGTGCCAGCAGCTCCTCGGGACAGGGGACCTTTTATGGCTACACCTTC.

The CDR3 bases are TGTGCCAGCAGCGGGGGACTAGCGGGAGGTTACCAAGAGACCCAGTACTTC. Translated, it gives CASSGGLAGGYQETQYF. V gene TRBV5-4 combines with J gene TRBJ2-5; 15 bases align to TRBD2. The CDR3 runs to 17 residues. From germline, CDR1 is SGHNT and CDR2 YYREEE (reference sequence). J gave up 0 bases and V 4 bases, and 4 bases lay outside the gene matches.

The J gene is TRBJ1-6, the V gene TRBV18, with a possible D match to TRBD1 (5 bases). Germline assignment: CDR1 KGHSH and CDR2 LQKENI. The CDR3 has 15 residues. The ends were cut back, 6 bases at V and 0 bases at J, with 9 bases in the middle. The CDR3 sequence: CASSAGGSYNSPLHF. In DNA, the CDR3 is TGTGCCAGCTCTGCGGGGGGCTCCTATAATTCACCCCTCCACTTT.

This clone was recorded only once. This chain joins TRBV9 and TRBJ2-3; D not certain. Deletions cut 3 bases from V and 6 bases from J, with 8 bases between. The CDR3 sequence is 12 residues long. Germline CDR1 SGDLS, CDR2 YYNGEE. The chain's CDR3 is CASSGSTDTQYF. CDR3 DNA sequence: TGTGCCAGCAGCGGATCTACGGATACGCAGTATTTT.

This chain uses TRBV4-1 with TRBJ2-7; the match to TRBD1 covers 9 bases. Germline V CDR1 and CDR2: MGHRA, YSYEKL. J gave up 3 bases and V 1 base, and 4 bases lay outside the gene matches. The CDR3 spans 15 residues. Here the CDR3 DNA reads TGCGCCAGCAGCCAAGTTGAGGGACAGGGCTACGAGCAGTACTTC. Its protein product is CASSQVEGQGYEQYF.

V gene TRBV19 combines with J gene TRBJ1-2; weak D call: TRBD1 (5 bases). Germline loops: CDR1 LNHDA, CDR2 SQIVND (reference sequence). This CDR3 has 14 amino acids. V lost 5 bases and J lost 2, with 12 bases in between. The CDR3 DNA reads TGTGCCAGTAGTTTCGAGACAGTGAACTATGGCTACACCTTC. As protein: CASSFETVNYGYTF.

The genes are TRBV18 and TRBJ1-4, with D perhaps matching TRBD1 (5 bases). The V and J ends lost 2 bases and 5 bases respectively, with 15 bases between them. The CDR3 is 16 amino acids. CDR1 KGHSH and CDR2 LQKENI come from the germline V gene. CDR3 coding DNA: TGTGCCAGCTCACCATTAGGCAGGGAAGGAAATGAAAAACTGTTTTTT. It specifies CASSPLGREGNEKLFF.

The chain recombines TRBV19 with TRBJ2-1; 13 bases align to TRBD2. Trimming took 10 bases from V and 5 from J; bases not matched to a gene: 8. This CDR3 is built from 15 residues. Germline V lookup: CDR1 LNHDA, CDR2 SQIVND (reference sequence). CDR3 bases: TGTGCCACTCGGACTAGCGGGGGAGATAACAATGAGCAGTTCTTC. Translated, it gives CATRTSGGDNNEQFF.

The CDR3 region has the DNA TGCGCCAGCACCACTACAGGGGGCCTCTACAATGAGCAGTTCTTC. Amino acids: CASTTTGGLYNEQFF. V and J are TRBV5-1 and TRBJ2-1, with TRBD1 matching over 9 bases. V lost 6 bases to trimming and J lost 3 bases; unmatched junction nucleotides: 7. The CDR3 contains 15 residues. CDR1 is SGHRS, CDR2 YFSETQ, per germline.

The CDR3 sequence is CASSRAGLAGAADTQYF. CDR3 in DNA: TGTGCCAGCTCCCGAGCCGGACTAGCGGGGGCAGCAGATACGCAGTATTTT. The chain employs TRBV18 and TRBJ2-3, with 13 bases matching TRBD2. The CDR3 contains 17 residues. The germline V gene has CDR1 KGHSH and CDR2 LQKENI. After removal of 6 bases from V and 4 bases from J, the junction contained 10 bases not matched to a gene.

This clone showed up just once. The chain recombines TRBV6-5 with TRBJ2-7, with 9 bases matching TRBD2. The CDR3 covers 14 residues. CDR1 is MNHEY, CDR2 SVGAGI, per germline. The trim removed 6 bases at V and 5 bases at J, leaving 8 bases unmatched. The CDR3 region has the DNA TGTGCCAGCAGCTGGACCGGGACTAGCCACGAGCAGTACTTC. The encoded protein is CASSWTGTSHEQYF.

The chain combines TRBV15 with TRBJ1-1; possibly TRBD1 for D (6 bases). The germline CDR1 and CDR2 sequences are LNHNV and YYDKDF (reference sequence). V lost 4 bases to trimming and J lost 1 base, with 10 bases between them. This CDR3 comprises 14 residues. CDR3 coding DNA: TGTGCCACCAGCATTCTGGACAGGAACACTGAAGCTTTCTTT. It encodes CATSILDRNTEAFF. The full variable domain, in which reference TRBV15 and TRBJ1-1 provide the parts outside the CDR3, is DAMVIQNPRYQVTQFGKPVTLSCSQTLNHNVMYWYQQKSSQAPKLLFHYYDKDFNNEADTPDNFQSRRPNTSFCFLDIRSPGLGDTAMYLCATSILDRNTEAFFGQGTRLTVV.

CDR3 nucleotide sequence: TGTGCCAGCTCACCAACGGAGGGAGTCTCCTACGAGCAGTACTTC. Residues: CASSPTEGVSYEQYF. V usage is TRBV18 and J usage is TRBJ2-7, with a possible D match to TRBD2 (6 bases). V gave up 2 bases and J gave up 0 bases, with 11 bases separating them. This CDR3 has 15 residues. The germline gives CDR1 KGHSH, CDR2 LQKENI. Complete variable domain (other parts from reference TRBV18 and TRBJ2-7): NAGVMQNPRHLVRRRGQEARLRCSPMKGHSHVYWYRQLPEEGLKFMVYLQKENIIDESGMPKERFSAEFPKEGPSILRIQQVVRGDSAAYFCASSPTEGVSYEQYFGPGTRLTVT.

The V call is TRBV19, the J call TRBJ2-3; 10 bases are a match to TRBD2. CDR1 is LNHDA, CDR2 SQIVND, per germline (reference sequence). This CDR3 has 14 amino acids. Unmatched junction bases numbered 4, after V lost 5 bases and J lost 5 bases. This chain's CDR3 is CASSPRTSGDTQYF. CDR3 sequence (DNA): TGTGCCAGTAGTCCTCGGACTAGCGGAGATACGCAGTATTTT.

This rearrangement joins TRBV5-1 to TRBJ1-1; 8 bases line up with TRBD1. Per the germline V gene, CDR1 is SGHRS and CDR2 is YFSETQ. V lost 0 bases, J lost 2 bases, and 3 bases stayed unmatched. The CDR3 extends over 15 amino acids. CDR3 residues: CASSLEPGGNTEAFF. CDR3 coding DNA: TGCGCCAGCAGCTTGGAGCCAGGGGGCAACACTGAAGCTTTCTTT.

The V and J genes are TRBV11-3 and TRBJ1-1; TRBD1 is a possible D gene (5 bases). This CDR3 contains 17 residues. Germline V CDR1 and CDR2: SGHNT, YENEEA. Deletions cut 3 bases from V and 1 base from J, with 18 bases between. CDR3 residues: CASSLVSGLLGNTEAFF. The CDR3 DNA is TGTGCCAGCAGCTTGGTTTCAGGGCTTCTTGGGAACACTGAAGCTTTCTTT.

The V and J genes are TRBV9 and TRBJ1-5; 7 bases align to TRBD1. CDR3 size: 16 residues. The germline V gene encodes CDR1 SGDLS and CDR2 YYNGEE. Losses at the gene ends were 3 bases for V and 1 base for J; bases not matched to a gene: 7. This chain's CDR3 is CASSGGDSRSNQPQHF. The CDR3 nucleotides read TGTGCCAGCAGCGGGGGGGACAGCCGGAGCAATCAGCCCCAGCATTTT.

The J gene is TRBJ2-7, the V gene TRBV9; 10 bases align to TRBD1. This CDR3 spans 18 amino acids. Germline lookup yields CDR1 SGDLS and CDR2 YYNGEE. Germline trimming cut 3 bases from V and 5 bases from J; bases unmatched to any gene: 17. Here the CDR3 reads CASSASRDRGTLYHEQYF. The CDR3 nucleotides are TGTGCCAGCAGCGCCAGCCGGGACAGGGGCACTCTCTACCACGAGCAGTACTTC.

The rearrangement links TRBV28 to TRBJ1-1; TRBD1 might be the D (6 bases). The germline V gene encodes CDR1 MDHEN and CDR2 SYDVKM. The CDR3 runs 16 residues. The V end was cut by 4 bases, the J end by 2 bases, with 17 bases between. The CDR3 loop reads CASSSPGEKANTEAFF. CDR3 DNA: TGTGCCAGCAGTTCCCCAGGGGAGAAGGCCAACACTGAAGCTTTCTTT. Full variable domain (missing parts from reference TRBV28 and TRBJ1-1): DVKVTQSSRYLVKRTGEKVFLECVQDMDHENMFWYRQDPGLGLRLIYFSYDVKMKEKGDIPEGYSVSREKKERFSLILESASTNQTSMYLCASSSPGEKANTEAFFGQGTRLTVV.